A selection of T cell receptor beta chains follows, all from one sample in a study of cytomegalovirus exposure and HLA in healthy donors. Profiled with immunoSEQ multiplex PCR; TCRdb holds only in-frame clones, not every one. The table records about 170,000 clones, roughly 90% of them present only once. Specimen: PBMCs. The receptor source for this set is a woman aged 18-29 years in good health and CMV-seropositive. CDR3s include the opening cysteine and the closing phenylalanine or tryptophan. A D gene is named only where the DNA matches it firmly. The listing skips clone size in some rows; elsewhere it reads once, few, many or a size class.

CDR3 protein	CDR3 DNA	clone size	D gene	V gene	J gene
CASSVGARGNEQYF	TGTGCCAGCAGCGTCGGGGCCAGGGGGAACGAGCAGTACTTC	NA	TRBD1	TRBV14	TRBJ2-7
CASSYVPGLKGETQYF	TGTGCCAGCAGTTACGTTCCGGGACTCAAAGGAGAGACCCAGTACTTC	once	NA	TRBV2	TRBJ2-5
CASSRRQSTSGNTIYF	TGTGCCAGCAGCCGCCGACAGTCAACCTCTGGAAACACCATATATTTT	NA	NA	TRBV7-2	TRBJ1-3
CASSSRTGTNTEAFF	TGTGCCAGCAGCTCCCGGACAGGGACGAACACTGAAGCTTTCTTT	NA	TRBD1	TRBV9	TRBJ1-1
CASSASGLAGYTDTQYF	TGTGCCAGCAGCGCCTCGGGACTAGCGGGTTACACAGATACGCAGTATTTT	NA	TRBD2	TRBV5-4	TRBJ2-3
CASSLAEGSYEQYF	TGTGCCAGCAGCTTAGCTGAGGGATCCTACGAGCAGTACTTC	once	NA	TRBV7-2	TRBJ2-7
CAWTARRTSGTDTQYF	TGTGCCTGGACGGCTAGGAGGACTAGCGGCACAGATACGCAGTATTTT	NA	TRBD2	TRBV30	TRBJ2-3
CASSTQGRPDTQYF	TGTGCCAGTAGTACCCAGGGAAGGCCAGATACGCAGTATTTT	NA	NA	TRBV19	TRBJ2-3
CASKVSGFYGYTF	TGTGCCAGCAAAGTATCAGGGTTCTATGGCTACACCTTC	NA	NA	TRBV28	TRBJ1-2
CASSEALSGREPQHF	TGTGCCAGCAGTGAAGCGCTATCAGGGAGGGAGCCCCAGCATTTT	NA	NA	TRBV6-1	TRBJ1-5
CSVAVVRQETQYF	TGCAGCGTTGCAGTGGTCAGACAAGAGACCCAGTACTTC	NA	NA	TRBV29-1	TRBJ2-5
CASVLGVGETQYF	TGTGCCAGCGTTTTAGGGGTTGGAGAGACCCAGTACTTC	NA	NA	TRBV6-1	TRBJ2-5
CASSQVGGQGSGYTF	TGCGCCAGCAGCCAAGTGGGGGGACAGGGAAGCGGCTACACCTTC	once	TRBD1	TRBV4-1	TRBJ1-2
CASSLPDRAEQYF	TGTGCCAGCAGTTTACCGGACAGGGCTGAGCAGTACTTC	NA	TRBD1	TRBV28	TRBJ2-7
CASSDPAGYQPQHF	TGTGCCAGCAGCGACCCTGCAGGGTATCAGCCCCAGCATTTT	NA	NA	TRBV6-1	TRBJ1-5
CASSISSQGWYEQYF	TGTGCCAGTAGTATAAGTTCGCAGGGGTGGTACGAGCAGTACTTC	NA	NA	TRBV19	TRBJ2-7
CASSTLQLGGESEQYF	TGCGCCAGCAGCACGCTGCAACTTGGAGGGGAATCCGAGCAGTACTTC	NA	NA	TRBV5-1	TRBJ2-7
CASSLGLGQGNNEQFF	TGTGCCAGCAGCTTAGGCTTAGGACAGGGAAACAATGAGCAGTTCTTC	NA	TRBD1	TRBV7-2	TRBJ2-1
CASSSFPGKESGELFF	TGTGCCAGCAGCTCGTTTCCGGGTAAAGAGTCCGGGGAGCTGTTTTTT	NA	NA	TRBV5-4	TRBJ2-2
CASSLRTSGSQETQYF	TGTGCCAGCAGTCTCCGGACTAGCGGGAGCCAAGAGACCCAGTACTTC	NA	TRBD2	TRBV7-3	TRBJ2-5
CASSSSTGGTEAFF	TGCGCCAGCAGCTCCTCGACAGGGGGCACTGAAGCTTTCTTT	NA	TRBD1	TRBV5-1	TRBJ1-1
CASSGQGIAGANVLTF	TGTGCCAGCAGCGGACAGGGGATCGCTGGGGCCAACGTCCTGACTTTC	NA	TRBD1	TRBV7-2	TRBJ2-6
CAIWSGRDTDTQYF	TGTGCCATCTGGAGCGGGAGGGATACAGATACGCAGTATTTT	NA	TRBD2	TRBV10-3	TRBJ2-3
CASSVSGNTEAFF	TGTGCCAGCAGCGTTTCGGGGAACACTGAAGCTTTCTTT	NA	NA	TRBV9	TRBJ1-1
CASSRTSGRYEQYF	TGTGCCAGCAGCCGGACTAGCGGGAGGTACGAGCAGTACTTC	NA	TRBD2	TRBV7-2	TRBJ2-7
CASSMTRGQRNQPQHF	TGTGCCAGTAGTATGACGCGGGGGCAGAGAAATCAGCCCCAGCATTTT	NA	NA	TRBV19	TRBJ1-5
CASSRSGANVLTF	TGTGCCAGCAGCCGCTCTGGGGCCAACGTCCTGACTTTC	NA	NA	TRBV13	TRBJ2-6
CASSQRTSGSLGYNEQFF	TGTGCCAGCAGCCAAAGGACTAGCGGTTCACTAGGCTACAATGAGCAGTTCTTC	NA	TRBD2	TRBV5-6	TRBJ2-1
CASSERRAGDTQYF	TGTGCCAGCAGTGAACGGCGAGCGGGGGATACGCAGTATTTT	NA	TRBD2	TRBV2	TRBJ2-3
CATRLVVSTDTQYF	TGTGCCACCCGACTAGTCGTTAGCACAGATACGCAGTATTTT	NA	NA	TRBV6-5	TRBJ2-3
CASSLVGPGNEQYF	TGTGCCAGCAGCTTAGTAGGTCCGGGGAACGAGCAGTACTTC	NA	NA	TRBV7-9	TRBJ2-7
CASSGDTKTMPGTTEAFF	TGTGCCAGCAGCGGAGACACAAAAACCATGCCTGGGACAACTGAAGCTTTCTTT	NA	NA	TRBV14	TRBJ1-1
CASSPPEGGSDTQYF	TGTGCCAGCAGTCCCCCGGAGGGGGGGAGCGATACGCAGTATTTT	NA	NA	TRBV28	TRBJ2-3
CASSPQPRSAGFNTGELFF	TGTGCCAGCAGTCCGCAACCCCGTTCTGCGGGGTTTAACACCGGGGAGCTGTTTTTT	NA	NA	TRBV27	TRBJ2-2
CASSLSGGATGELFF	TGTGCCAGCAGCCTCTCAGGGGGCGCGACCGGGGAGCTGTTTTTT	NA	TRBD1	TRBV5-4	TRBJ2-2
CASHAFNQPQHF	TGTGCCAGCCACGCGTTTAATCAGCCCCAGCATTTT	NA	NA	TRBV28	TRBJ1-5
CASTFTEGINEKLFF	TGTGCCAGCACCTTCACGGAGGGGATTAATGAAAAACTGTTTTTT	NA	NA	TRBV11-3	TRBJ1-4
CASSYQGLNTEAFF	TGTGCCAGCAGTTATCAGGGCCTGAACACTGAAGCTTTCTTT	NA	NA	TRBV6-5	TRBJ1-1
CASSLVPDNEQFF	TGTGCCAGCAGCTTAGTTCCGGACAATGAGCAGTTCTTC	NA	NA	TRBV11-2	TRBJ2-1
CASSPSHTGNTEAFF	TGTGCCAGCTCACCGAGCCACACGGGAAACACTGAAGCTTTCTTT	NA	NA	TRBV18	TRBJ1-1
CASRGHRPDQPQHF	TGTGCCAGCCGGGGACACCGACCCGATCAGCCCCAGCATTTT	NA	NA	TRBV28	TRBJ1-5
CASSLSSTGYEQYF	TGTGCCAGCAGCTTGTCCTCGACAGGTTACGAGCAGTACTTC	NA	NA	TRBV7-6	TRBJ2-7
CASSIGFNEQYF	TGTGCCAGTAGTATCGGTTTCAACGAGCAGTACTTC	NA	NA	TRBV19	TRBJ2-7
CASSQGQNQPQHF	TGCGCCAGCAGCCAAGGGCAGAATCAGCCCCAGCATTTT	NA	NA	TRBV4-1	TRBJ1-5
CAGERDRTDTQYF	TGTGCCGGGGAGCGGGACCGCACAGATACGCAGTATTTT	NA	TRBD2	TRBV30	TRBJ2-3
CASSPSGSDEQYF	TGTGCCAGCAGCCCAAGCGGGAGCGACGAGCAGTACTTC	NA	TRBD2	TRBV9	TRBJ2-7
CASSAGTGFYEQYF	TGTGCCAGCAGCGCCGGGACAGGGTTCTACGAGCAGTACTTC	NA	TRBD1	TRBV4-2	TRBJ2-7
CASSRTQAGGDEQFF	TGCGCCAGCAGCCGTACCCAGGCGGGAGGGGATGAGCAGTTCTTC	NA	TRBD2	TRBV4-3	TRBJ2-1
CASSRDRQETQYF	TGTGCCAGCAGCCGCGACAGGCAAGAGACCCAGTACTTC	NA	NA	TRBV7-3	TRBJ2-5
CASSLEGPEQETQYF	TGTGCCAGCAGCTTAGAGGGGCCGGAGCAAGAGACCCAGTACTTC	NA	NA	TRBV11-3	TRBJ2-5
CASRVLADSYEQYF	TGTGCCAGCAGGGTGCTAGCGGATTCCTACGAGCAGTACTTC	NA	TRBD2	TRBV28	TRBJ2-7
CASSQRMGLAGYEQYF	TGTGCCAGTAGCCAACGAATGGGACTAGCAGGCTACGAGCAGTACTTC	NA	TRBD2	TRBV19	TRBJ2-7
CASSPSGTDYEQYF	TGTGCCAGCTCACCTTCGGGGACAGATTACGAGCAGTACTTC	NA	TRBD1	TRBV18	TRBJ2-7
CASSLRGQLGEKLFF	TGTGCCAGCAGTTTGCGGGGACAGCTTGGAGAAAAACTGTTTTTT	NA	TRBD1	TRBV28	TRBJ1-4
CASTAAIPGANVLTF	TGTGCCAGCACAGCGGCCATTCCCGGGGCCAACGTCCTGACTTTC	NA	NA	TRBV6-5	TRBJ2-6
CASKAGGYEQYF	TGTGCCAGCAAGGCGGGTGGCTACGAGCAGTACTTC	once	NA	TRBV25-1	TRBJ2-7
CASRRLQAHEQYF	TGTGCCAGCAGACGTTTACAGGCCCATGAGCAGTATTTT	NA	NA	TRBV6-6	TRBJ2-3